One sample yielded the 32 T cell receptor beta chains listed below, sequenced in a study of blood T cell repertoires in COVID-19. The repertoire was sequenced with immunoSEQ multiplex PCR; TCRdb's copy has only in-frame clones and lacks some. The sample consists of more than 95,000 clones, under 85% of them appearing once. Sequenced sample: peripheral blood. The receptors originated from a man between 60 and 75 years old with acute or convalescent COVID-19.

The rearrangement joins TRBV5-1 to TRBJ1-2, with D possibly being TRBD1 (6 bases). Germline CDR1 reads SGHRS; CDR2 reads YFSETQ. Trimming removed 4 bases at V and 3 bases at J, with 16 bases between. The CDR3 length is 15 residues. CDR3 in amino acids: CASSTLGAGDYGYTF. The CDR3 nucleotides are TGCGCCAGCAGCACGCTCGGGGCAGGGGACTATGGCTACACCTTC.

The rearrangement links TRBV28 to TRBJ1-2; D gene uncertain. Germline V CDR1 and CDR2: MDHEN, SYDVKM. The CDR3 is 15 residues long. V was pared by 6 bases and J by 2 bases, with 16 bases between. The DNA of the CDR3 is TGTGCCAGCAGCCTAACCCCCGGAGGGAACTATGGCTACACCTTC. This translates into CASSLTPGGNYGYTF.

The chain employs TRBV18 and TRBJ1-1; no clear D gene. Looked up from germline, CDR1 is KGHSH and CDR2 is LQKENI. Trimming took 2 bases from V and 0 from J, leaving 10 bases between them. The CDR3 length is 15 residues. The CDR3 loop is CASSPGRFMNTEAFF. The CDR3 nucleotides are TGTGCCAGCTCACCAGGCAGATTTATGAACACTGAAGCTTTCTTT.

This clone was detected only a few times. The rearrangement uses TRBV5-1 and TRBJ2-1, with 9 bases that match TRBD2. The CDR3 runs 15 residues. Germline-derived CDR1 and CDR2 are SGHRS and YFSETQ. Trimming removed 3 bases from V and 3 bases from J; junction bases left unmatched: 4. Here the CDR3 reads CASSWMTSGYNEQFF. The CDR3 DNA reads TGCGCCAGCAGCTGGATGACTAGCGGCTACAATGAGCAGTTCTTC.

V is TRBV10-1 and J is TRBJ2-5, with a weak D call TRBD1 (5 bases). There are 16 residues in the CDR3. Germline V gives CDR1 WNHNN, CDR2 SYGVQD (reference sequence). Deletions cut 7 bases from V and 2 bases from J, with 20 bases between. The CDR3 DNA reads TGCGCCAGCAATGACCATGGGGAAGGGGCGCAAGAGACCCAGTACTTC. Its translation is CASNDHGEGAQETQYF.

This chain joins TRBV27 and TRBJ1-5; D may be TRBD1 (5 bases). The CDR3 runs to 16 residues. V was clipped by 2 bases and J by 6 bases, with 17 bases between them. CDR1 is MNHEY and CDR2 is SMNVEV in the germline V gene (reference sequence). The CDR3 region has the DNA TGTGCCAGCAGTTTAAGACCTGGAGCTAGGGGTCAGCCCCAGCATTTT. It translates to CASSLRPGARGQPQHF.

The chain has TRBV2 and TRBJ2-5; D might be TRBD1 (6 bases). The CDR3 is 13 residues long. V was pared by 7 bases and J by 2 bases, with 11 bases between. Germline V gives CDR1 SNHLY, CDR2 FYNNEI. In DNA form, the CDR3 reads TGTGCCAGCACTGGACAGCGACAAGAGACCCAGTACTTC. Amino acid sequence: CASTGQRQETQYF.

This clone was observed a few times. The chain combines TRBV5-1 with TRBJ2-3; D is ambiguous. CDR1 is SGHRS and CDR2 is YFSETQ in the germline V gene. The germline V and J ends were trimmed by 2 bases and 0 bases, with 10 bases remaining between them. The CDR3 contains 15 residues. The CDR3: CASSFYQSSTDTQYF. CDR3 DNA: TGCGCCAGCAGCTTTTACCAGTCTAGCACAGATACGCAGTATTTT.

The chain recombines TRBV7-8 with TRBJ2-7; TRBD2 is a possible D gene (6 bases). The CDR3 length is 13 residues. Trimming removed 5 bases at V and 4 bases at J, with 12 bases between. Germline loops: CDR1 SGHVS, CDR2 FQNEAQ. The CDR3 reads CASSPGLTYEQYF. CDR3 in DNA: TGTGCCAGCAGCCCGGGACTTACTTACGAGCAGTACTTC.

CDR3 amino acids: CASSFSSDYNEQFF. CDR3 coding DNA: TGCGCCAGCAGCTTCTCCAGTGACTACAATGAGCAGTTCTTC. The chain links TRBV5-1 to TRBJ2-1; unclear D gene. V lost 2 bases, J lost 3 bases, and 9 bases lay in between. Germline lookup yields CDR1 SGHRS and CDR2 YFSETQ. The CDR3 totals 14 residues.

The V and J genes are TRBV5-6 and TRBJ1-2, with 8 bases fitting TRBD1. CDR1 and CDR2 from the germline V gene are SGHDT and YYEEEE. V lost 2 bases, J lost 1 base, and 4 bases stayed unmatched. The CDR3 extends over 15 amino acids. The CDR3 nucleotides read TGTGCCAGCAGCTTTAAGGGACAGGATAACTATGGCTACACCTTC. This sequence encodes CASSFKGQDNYGYTF.

The V and J genes are TRBV6-2 or TRBV6-3 and TRBJ2-5, with 12 bases that match TRBD2. Germline CDR1 reads MNHEY; CDR2 reads SVGEGT. V was pared by 2 bases and J by 3 bases, with 4 bases of the junction left unmatched. The CDR3 consists of 16 residues. For the CDR3, the DNA is TGTGCCAGCAGTTACAATCTAGCGGGAGGGGAAGAGACCCAGTACTTC. Its protein is CASSYNLAGGEETQYF.

The chain recombines TRBV3-1 (or the pseudogene TRBV3-2) with TRBJ2-1, with 12 bases matching TRBD2. With V trimmed by 4 bases and J by 7 bases, 2 bases remained unmatched. The CDR3 is 14 residues long. Looked up from germline, CDR1 is LGHDT and CDR2 is YNNKEL (reference sequence). The CDR3 loop reads CASSRLAGENEQFF. The CDR3 DNA is TGTGCCAGCAGCCGACTAGCGGGGGAAAATGAGCAGTTCTTC.

J is TRBJ1-5 and V is TRBV28, with TRBD1 identical over 8 bases. CDR1 is MDHEN and CDR2 is SYDVKM in the germline V gene. J was trimmed by 2 bases and V by 2 bases; bases with no gene match: 8. The CDR3 has 17 amino acids. CDR3 nucleotides: TGTGCCAGCAGTTTAGAGACAGGGGCATTGCGCAATCAGCCCCAGCATTTT. Protein product: CASSLETGALRNQPQHF.

The chain links TRBV6-4 to TRBJ2-3, with a tentative D call TRBD2 (5 bases). The CDR3 runs 14 residues. The ends were cut back, 4 bases at V and 1 base at J, with 9 bases in the middle. The germline gives CDR1 MRHNA, CDR2 SNTAGT. The CDR3 sequence is CASSGGVGTDTQYF. CDR3 coding DNA: TGTGCCAGCAGTGGGGGAGTCGGCACAGATACGCAGTATTTT.

The chain is built from TRBV3-1 (or the pseudogene TRBV3-2) and TRBJ2-1, with D unclear. Looked up from germline, CDR1 is LGHDT and CDR2 is YNNKEL (reference sequence). The CDR3 runs to 14 residues. V shed 1 base and J shed 2 bases, with 6 bases lying between them. This CDR3 reads CASSQASPYNEQFF. DNA for the CDR3: TGTGCCAGCAGCCAAGCCTCTCCCTACAATGAGCAGTTCTTC.

In this sample, this clone turned up once. The chain couples TRBV7-3 to TRBJ2-1; TRBD2 aligns across 10 bases. The J segment lost 3 bases and the V segment lost 4 bases, leaving 3 bases of the junction unmatched. Per germline, CDR1 SGHTA and CDR2 FQGTGA. This CDR3 has 15 amino acids. DNA of the CDR3: TGTGCCAGCAGCTCTAGCGGGGGTTTCTACAATGAGCAGTTCTTC. Translating gives CASSSSGGFYNEQFF. The variable domain in full, completed from reference TRBV7-3 and TRBJ2-1, reads GAGVSQTPSNKVTEKGKYVELRCDPISGHTALYWYRQSLGQGPEFLIYFQGTGAADDSGLPNDRFFAVRPEGSVSTLKIQRTERGDSAVYLCASSSSGGFYNEQFFGPGTRLTVL.

This clone appeared a single time. This rearrangement joins TRBV7-2 to TRBJ2-1; TRBD2 matches 9 bases. The ends lost 0 bases at V and 7 bases at J; junction bases unmatched: 10. Germline values: CDR1 SGHTA, CDR2 FQGNSA. The CDR3 length is 17 residues. This CDR3 reads CASSLAGHSGSANEQFF. In DNA form, the CDR3 reads TGTGCCAGCAGCTTAGCGGGGCATAGCGGGAGTGCAAATGAGCAGTTCTTC.

CDR3 DNA sequence: TGCGCCAGCAGCCCCCGTCCAAACTCCGAGCAGTACTTC. It translates to CASSPRPNSEQYF. The rearrangement links TRBV4-1 to TRBJ2-7; unclear D gene. The germline CDR1 and CDR2 sequences are MGHRA and YSYEKL. The germline V and J ends were trimmed by 4 bases and 6 bases, with 13 bases remaining between them. CDR3 length equals 13 residues.

Turning to this clone: An end of the junction differs from the germline gene, which may be a read error. The V call is TRBV3-1 (or the pseudogene TRBV3-2), the J call TRBJ2-1; TRBD2 matches at 7 bases. CDR1 LGHDT and CDR2 YNNKEL come from the germline V gene (reference sequence). The CDR3 has 14 amino acids. The CDR3 here is CASSEEGGSNEQFF. DNA of the CDR3: TGTGCCAGCAGCGAAGAGGGCGGGAGCAATGAGCAGTTCTTC.

The rearrangement uses TRBV5-1 and TRBJ2-3; TRBD2 is a possible D gene (5 bases). This CDR3 has 15 amino acids. The V end was cut by 2 bases, the J end by 1 base, with 11 bases between. CDR1 SGHRS and CDR2 YFSETQ come from the germline V gene. The CDR3: CASSLEGARTDTQYF. DNA of the CDR3: TGCGCCAGCAGCTTAGAGGGAGCACGCACAGATACGCAGTATTTT.

The chain employs TRBV5-8 and TRBJ2-3; 9 nucleotides line up with TRBD1. The J segment lost 1 base and the V segment lost 1 base, leaving 1 base of the junction unmatched. Germline loops: CDR1 SGHTS, CDR2 YDEGEE. The CDR3 length is 15 residues. The CDR3 region is CASSLRTGGTDTQYF. The CDR3 DNA is TGTGCCAGCAGCTTGAGGACAGGGGGCACAGATACGCAGTATTTT.

In its sample, this clone was seen many times. The chain has TRBV7-9 and TRBJ1-5, with a possible D match to TRBD1 (5 bases). In germline, CDR1 is SEHNR, CDR2 FQNEAQ (reference sequence). V lost 8 bases to trimming and J lost 4 bases, with 9 bases between them. This CDR3 contains 12 residues. The CDR3 loop is CASGKGNQPQHF. CDR3 in DNA: TGTGCCAGCGGGAAGGGGAATCAGCCCCAGCATTTT.

The gene calls are TRBV5-1 and TRBJ1-1, with 8 nucleotides matching TRBD1. The CDR3 runs to 12 residues. The germline V gene encodes CDR1 SGHRS and CDR2 YFSETQ. Unmatched junction bases numbered 2, after V lost 0 bases and J lost 10 bases. In DNA, the CDR3 is TGCGCCAGCAGCTTGGACAGGGGGGGAGCTTTCTTT. This gives the protein CASSLDRGGAFF.

The chain joins TRBV19 to TRBJ1-2, with 11 bases that match TRBD1. After removal of 5 bases from V and 7 bases from J, the junction contained 9 bases not matched to a gene. This CDR3 spans 15 amino acids. CDR1 is LNHDA, CDR2 SQIVND, per germline (reference sequence). The CDR3 spells CASSFRDRGTSGYTF. CDR3 bases: TGTGCCAGTAGTTTCCGGGACAGGGGGACGTCTGGCTACACCTTC.

The chain carries TRBV27 and TRBJ2-1; TRBD1 matches 8 bases. Per germline, CDR1 MNHEY and CDR2 SMNVEV (reference sequence). V shed 8 bases, J shed 13 bases, and the junction held 7 bases outside the gene matches. This CDR3 spans 11 amino acids. The CDR3 is CASSDRGGQFF. The CDR3 nucleotides read TGTGCCAGCTCAGACAGGGGCGGACAGTTCTTC.

Turning to this clone: The junction differs from germline at one of its ends, possibly a read error. This chain uses TRBV10-2 with TRBJ1-1; D not resolved. CDR1 and CDR2 (germline): WSHSY, SAAADI. CDR3 length: 14 residues. The CDR3 coding sequence is TGCGCCATCAGTGAGTTGAGCGAAAACACTGAAGCTTTCTTT. Translating it yields CAISELSENTEAFF.

This chain joins TRBV3-1 (or the pseudogene TRBV3-2) and TRBJ2-2; 7 bases map to TRBD1. The ends lost 4 bases at V and 7 bases at J; junction bases unmatched: 9. The CDR3 has 15 amino acids. Germline assignment: CDR1 LGHDT and CDR2 YNNKEL (reference sequence). The CDR3 region is CASSPRQGTDGELFF. In DNA form, the CDR3 reads TGTGCCAGCAGCCCGAGACAGGGTACGGACGGGGAGCTGTTTTTT.

This clone was found once. This sequence joins TRBV11-3 and TRBJ2-2, with D uncertain. Trimming pared 6 bases from V and 7 bases from J, leaving 9 bases between. This CDR3 is built from 12 residues. Germline V gene data show CDR1 as SGHNT and CDR2 as YENEEA. This CDR3 reads CASRGDGGELFF. The CDR3 coding sequence is TGTGCCAGCAGAGGAGATGGCGGGGAGCTGTTTTTT.

V usage is TRBV4-1 and J usage is TRBJ1-2; 10 nucleotides align to TRBD1. The CDR3 has 15 amino acids. J was trimmed by 7 bases and V by 3 bases; bases with no gene match: 8. Germline V gene lookup returns CDR1 MGHRA and CDR2 YSYEKL. The CDR3, as DNA: TGCGCCAGCAGCCAGACGGGGGGACAGGGGATTGGCTACACCTTC. Translation: CASSQTGGQGIGYTF.

This sequence joins TRBV28 and TRBJ2-5; TRBD1 matches 12 bases. V gave up 4 bases and J gave up 1 base; unmatched junction bases: 7. CDR3 length: 17 amino acids. CDR1 is MDHEN and CDR2 is SYDVKM in the germline V gene. The CDR3 loop is CASSSIRDRGPQETQYF. For the CDR3, the DNA is TGTGCCAGCAGTTCCATCCGGGACAGGGGGCCCCAAGAGACCCAGTACTTC.

The gene calls are TRBV27 and TRBJ2-2; the D gene is possibly TRBD1 (5 bases). The length of the CDR3 is 13 residues. Per the germline V gene, CDR1 is MNHEY and CDR2 is SMNVEV (reference sequence). V was cut by 3 bases and J by 7 bases, with 9 bases left in between. The CDR3, as DNA: TGTGCCAGCAGTTTGACAGCCCTCGGGGAGCTGTTTTTT. Translating gives CASSLTALGELFF.